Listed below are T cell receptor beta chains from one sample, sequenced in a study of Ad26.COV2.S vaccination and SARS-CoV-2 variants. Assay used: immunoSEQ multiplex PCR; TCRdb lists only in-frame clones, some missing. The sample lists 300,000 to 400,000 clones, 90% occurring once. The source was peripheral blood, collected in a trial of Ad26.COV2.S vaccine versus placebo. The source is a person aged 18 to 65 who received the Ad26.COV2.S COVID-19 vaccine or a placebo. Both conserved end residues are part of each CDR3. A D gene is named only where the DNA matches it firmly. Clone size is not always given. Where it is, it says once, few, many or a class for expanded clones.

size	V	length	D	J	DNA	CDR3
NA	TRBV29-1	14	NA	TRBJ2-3	TGCAGCGTTGAAGCCGGGGGCAGGGGAGATACGCAGTATTTT	CSVEAGGRGDTQYF
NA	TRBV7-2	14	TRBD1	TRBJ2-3	TGTGCCAGTCGAACAGGGGCCAGCACAGATACGCAGTATTTT	CASRTGASTDTQYF
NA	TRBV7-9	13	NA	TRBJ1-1	TGTGCCAGCAGCTGGGGATTGAACACTGAAGCTTTCTTT	CASSWGLNTEAFF
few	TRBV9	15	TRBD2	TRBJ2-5	TGTGCCAGCAGCGTAGCGGGAGGGCCGGAGGAGACCCAGTACTTC	CASSVAGGPEETQYF
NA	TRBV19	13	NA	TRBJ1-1	TGTGCCAGTAGTATAGCCGGAATATTTGAAGCTTTCTTT	CASSIAGIFEAFF
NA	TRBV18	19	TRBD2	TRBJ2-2	TGTGCCAGCTCCTTCCGTGGCCAAGCGGGGGCCGTGAACACCGGGGAGCTGTTTTTT	CASSFRGQAGAVNTGELFF
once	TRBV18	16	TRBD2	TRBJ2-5	TGTGCCAGCTCACACCAAGGCGGGAGGGCCCGGGAGACCCAGTACTTC	CASSHQGGRARETQYF
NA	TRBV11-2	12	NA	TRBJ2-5	TGTGCCAGCAGCCAATGGTTGGAGACCCAGTACTTC	CASSQWLETQYF
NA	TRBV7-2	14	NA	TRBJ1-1	TGTGCCAGCAGCTTCGGACAGACGAACACTGAAGCTTTCTTT	CASSFGQTNTEAFF
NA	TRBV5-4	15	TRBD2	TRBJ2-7	TGTGCCAGCAGCTCGCGGGGGGGGACCGGATACGAGCAGTACTTC	CASSSRGGTGYEQYF
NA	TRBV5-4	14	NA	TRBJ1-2	TGTGCCAGCAGCCCCGGGACACCTAACTATGGCTACACCTTC	CASSPGTPNYGYTF
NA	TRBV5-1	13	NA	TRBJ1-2	TGCGCCAGCAGCTTGGAAGGACAGAGTGGCTACACCTTC	CASSLEGQSGYTF
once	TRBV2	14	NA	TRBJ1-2	TGTGCCATCTCCACACAGGGCGTCGGCTATGGCTACACCTTC	CAISTQGVGYGYTF
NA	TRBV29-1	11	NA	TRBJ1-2	TGCAGCGTTGAAGGGAACTATGGCTACACCTTC	CSVEGNYGYTF
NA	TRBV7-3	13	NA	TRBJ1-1	TGTGCCAGCAGCTTAAACGAGTGGACTGAAGCTTTCTTT	CASSLNEWTEAFF
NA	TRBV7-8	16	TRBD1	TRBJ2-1	TGTGCCAGCAGCGGTGTGAAGGGGGCCGGTTACAATGAGCAGTTCTTC	CASSGVKGAGYNEQFF
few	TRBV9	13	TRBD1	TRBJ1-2	TGTGCCAGCAGCCCAGGGACAGGCTATGGCTACACCTTC	CASSPGTGYGYTF
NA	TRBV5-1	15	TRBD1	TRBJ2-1	TGCGCCAGCAGCTTGGGACAGGGGGATTACAATGAGCAGTTCTTC	CASSLGQGDYNEQFF
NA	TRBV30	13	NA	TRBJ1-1	TGTGCCTGGAATCATCAGACGAACACTGAAGCTTTCTTT	CAWNHQTNTEAFF
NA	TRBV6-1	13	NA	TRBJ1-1	TGTGCCAGCACCGGAGCTGAGAACACTGAAGCTTTCTTT	CASTGAENTEAFF
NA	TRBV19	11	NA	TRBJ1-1	TGTGCCAGTAGTTTCTGGACTGAAGCTTTCTTT	CASSFWTEAFF
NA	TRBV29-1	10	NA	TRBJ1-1	TGCAGCGTTGTGTACGGGGACGCTTTCTTT	CSVVYGDAFF
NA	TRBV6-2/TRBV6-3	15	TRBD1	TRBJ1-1	TGTGCCAGCAGTTGGACGCAGGAGGGGGCCTCTGAAGCTTTCTTT	CASSWTQEGASEAFF
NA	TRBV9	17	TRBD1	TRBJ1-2	TGTGCCAGCAGCCCCATCTTGGGGCAGGGGGCTTCAGGTGGCTACACCTTC	CASSPILGQGASGGYTF
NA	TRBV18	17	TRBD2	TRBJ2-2	TGTGCCAGCTCACCACCAGGACTAGCGGGAGGCACCGGGGAGCTGTTTTTT	CASSPPGLAGGTGELFF